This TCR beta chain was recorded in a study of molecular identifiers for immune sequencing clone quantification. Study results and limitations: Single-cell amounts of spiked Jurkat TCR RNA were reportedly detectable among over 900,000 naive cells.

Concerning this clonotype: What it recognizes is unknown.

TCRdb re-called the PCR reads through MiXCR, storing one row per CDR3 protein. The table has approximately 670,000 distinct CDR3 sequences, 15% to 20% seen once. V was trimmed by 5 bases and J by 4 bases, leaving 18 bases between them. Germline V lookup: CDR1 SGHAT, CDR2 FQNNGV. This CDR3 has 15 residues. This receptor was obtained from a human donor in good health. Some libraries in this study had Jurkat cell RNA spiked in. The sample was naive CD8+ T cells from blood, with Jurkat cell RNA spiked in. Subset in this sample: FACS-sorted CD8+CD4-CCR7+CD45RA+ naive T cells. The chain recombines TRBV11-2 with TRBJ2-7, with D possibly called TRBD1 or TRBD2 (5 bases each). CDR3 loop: CASSGVPGRDYEQYF. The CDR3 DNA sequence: TGTGCCAGCAGCGGGGTTCCGGGACGGGATTACGAGCAGTACTTC. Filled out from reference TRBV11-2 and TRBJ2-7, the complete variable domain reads EAGVAQSPRYKIIEKRQSVAFWCNPISGHATLYWYQQILGQGPKLLIQFQNNGVVDDSQLPKDRFSAERLKGVDSTLKIQPAKLEDSAVYLCASSGVPGRDYEQYFGPGTRLTVT.